The 21 T cell receptor beta chains presented below share a single source sample, sequenced in a study of blood T cell repertoires in COVID-19. Assay: immunoSEQ multiplex PCR; the TCRdb copy retains only in-frame clones and omits some. The table has 300,000 or so clones, approximately 86% seen once. The sequenced sample consisted of peripheral blood. Receptors were obtained from a woman in her forties or fifties with active or convalescent COVID-19.

This rearrangement joins TRBV2 to TRBJ1-5; D unclear. V lost 2 bases and J lost 2, with 13 bases in between. Looked up from germline, CDR1 is SNHLY and CDR2 is FYNNEI. The CDR3 totals 16 residues. CDR3 residues: CASSELVRNRNQPQHF. The CDR3, as DNA: TGTGCCAGCAGTGAACTAGTTCGGAATCGCAATCAGCCCCAGCATTTT.

The J gene is TRBJ2-7, the V gene TRBV5-6; 9 bases are shared with TRBD1. V lost 4 bases, J lost 4 bases, and 9 bases stayed unmatched. This CDR3 is 15 amino acids long. Per the germline V gene, CDR1 is SGHDT and CDR2 is YYEEEE. Here the CDR3 reads CASSQGQGVFYEQYF. DNA for the CDR3: TGTGCCAGCAGCCAGGGACAGGGAGTCTTTTACGAGCAGTACTTC.

The J gene is TRBJ1-1, the V gene TRBV25-1; the D gene is possibly TRBD1 (6 bases). Trimming took 2 bases from V and 3 from J, leaving 13 bases between them. The germline gives CDR1 MGHDK, CDR2 SYGVNS. The CDR3 is made up of 15 amino acids. Written as DNA, the CDR3 is TGTGCCAGCAGTGAACCGGGGGCGGGGGACACTGAAGCTTTCTTT. Protein: CASSEPGAGDTEAFF. Based on the CDR3 plus reference TRBV25-1 and TRBJ1-1, the full variable domain is EADIYQTPRYLVIGTGKKITLECSQTMGHDKMYWYQQDPGMELHLIHYSYGVNSTEKGDLSSESTVSRIRTEHFPLTLESARPSHTSQYLCASSEPGAGDTEAFFGQGTRLTVV.

V and J are TRBV5-1 and TRBJ2-1; 7 bases are shared with TRBD2. Germline V lookup: CDR1 SGHRS, CDR2 YFSETQ. The CDR3 sequence is 14 residues long. Losses at the gene ends were 7 bases for V and 6 bases for J; bases not matched to a gene: 10. The CDR3 DNA reads as TGCGCCAGCGGAGGGGTAGCGGGCGGCAATGAGCAGTTCTTC. Translated: CASGGVAGGNEQFF. Variable domain in full (rest from reference TRBV5-1 and TRBJ2-1): KAGVTQTPRYLIKTRGQQVTLSCSPISGHRSVSWYQQTPGQGLQFLFEYFSETQRNKGNFPGRFSGRQFSNSRSEMNVSTLELGDSALYLCASGGVAGGNEQFFGPGTRLTVL.

The gene calls are TRBV7-9 and TRBJ1-5; the match to TRBD1 covers 7 bases. The length of the CDR3 is 16 residues. The V and J ends lost 3 bases and 5 bases, in that order; junction bases with no gene match: 10. CDR1 is SEHNR, CDR2 FQNEAQ, per germline (reference sequence). Here the CDR3 reads CASSFSGAQGHQPQHF. Written as DNA, the CDR3 is TGTGCCAGCAGCTTTTCGGGGGCACAGGGGCATCAGCCCCAGCATTTT.

V is TRBV24-1 and J is TRBJ2-5; 7 positions match TRBD1. J gave up 7 bases and V 12 bases, and 19 bases lay outside the gene matches. The CDR3 length is 15 residues. From germline, CDR1 is KGHDR and CDR2 SFDVKD. The CDR3: CAAPSPRRQGVTQYF. The CDR3, as DNA: TGTGCCGCCCCGAGCCCCCGGCGGCAGGGGGTGACCCAGTACTTC.

This sequence joins TRBV25-1 and TRBJ2-7, with 11 bases aligning to TRBD2. Trimming took 0 bases from V and 0 from J; bases not matched to a gene: 1. Germline V gene lookup returns CDR1 MGHDK and CDR2 SYGVNS. This CDR3 comprises 16 residues. CDR3 amino acids: CASSEYTSGSSYEQYF. The CDR3 DNA is TGTGCCAGCAGTGAATATACTAGCGGGAGCTCCTACGAGCAGTACTTC.

The chain employs TRBV5-4 and TRBJ1-4; 8 nucleotides match TRBD1. V lost 3 bases and J lost 8; bases outside the gene matches: 6. Germline CDR1 is SGHNT and CDR2 is YYREEE (reference sequence). CDR3 length equals 14 residues. This CDR3 is CASSSDREGEKLFF. The CDR3, as DNA: TGTGCCAGCAGCTCGGACAGGGAGGGGGAAAAACTGTTTTTT.

The chain uses TRBV7-9 and TRBJ1-2, with TRBD1 as a possible D gene (6 bases). This CDR3 is 18 amino acids long. The V end was cut by 3 bases, the J end by 0 bases, with 20 bases between. CDR1 is SEHNR and CDR2 is FQNEAQ in the germline V gene (reference sequence). This CDR3 is CASSLGSYRQATNYGYTF. The CDR3 DNA is TGTGCCAGCAGCTTGGGAAGTTACAGACAGGCTACTAACTATGGCTACACCTTC.

The genes are TRBV10-2 and TRBJ1-5; 8 bases are shared with TRBD1. J was trimmed by 6 bases and V by 6 bases; bases with no gene match: 4. Germline V gene data show CDR1 as WSHSY and CDR2 as SAAADI. The CDR3 loop spans 13 amino acids. The chain's CDR3 is CASRGTGGQPQHF. The CDR3 region has the DNA TGCGCCAGCAGGGGAACAGGGGGTCAGCCCCAGCATTTT.

CDR3 nucleotide sequence: TGTGCCATCAGTGATAGGCTAGCGGGAGCCTACGAGCAGTACTTC. The encoded protein is CAISDRLAGAYEQYF. V is TRBV10-3 and J is TRBJ2-7; 10 bases are shared with TRBD2. The ends lost 3 bases at V and 2 bases at J; junction bases unmatched: 4. CDR3 size: 15 residues. CDR1 ENHRY and CDR2 SYGVKD come from the germline V gene.

The V gene is TRBV7-2, the J gene TRBJ2-1; 11 nucleotides align to TRBD2. V lost 4 bases, J lost 3 bases, and 8 bases stayed unmatched. The CDR3 totals 17 residues. The germline CDR1 and CDR2 sequences are SGHTA and FQGNSA. Here the CDR3 DNA reads TGTGCCAGCAGCTCTGAATGGACTAGCGGGCTCTACAATGAGCAGTTCTTC. Residues: CASSSEWTSGLYNEQFF.

The chain has TRBV25-1 and TRBJ2-2; D is unresolved. Germline CDR1 is MGHDK and CDR2 is SYGVNS. V lost 3 bases and J lost 0, with 5 bases in between. This CDR3 is built from 14 residues. The CDR3 DNA is TGTGCCAGCAGTGATTACACGAACACCGGGGAGCTGTTTTTT. It encodes CASSDYTNTGELFF.

This clone was counted a few times. The CDR3 sequence is CAISEEGRVTEAFF. The CDR3 DNA reads TGTGCCATCAGTGAGGAAGGGAGGGTAACTGAAGCTTTCTTT. This chain uses TRBV10-3 with TRBJ1-1; D remains ambiguous. Germline loops: CDR1 ENHRY, CDR2 SYGVKD. Trimming took off 2 bases at V and 5 bases at J, with 12 bases between the two ends. This CDR3 comprises 14 residues.

The chain combines TRBV27 with TRBJ2-1, with 7 bases identical to TRBD2. The V gene end was trimmed by 6 bases and the J gene end by 5 bases; junction bases not matched to a gene: 7. The CDR3 extends over 14 amino acids. Germline V gene lookup returns CDR1 MNHEY and CDR2 SMNVEV (reference sequence). The CDR3 DNA reads TGTGCCAGCAGACGCCTAGCGGACGACAATGAGCAGTTCTTC. Its protein product is CASRRLADDNEQFF.

The chain has TRBV30 and TRBJ1-1, with TRBD1 as a possible D gene (5 bases). Germline lookup yields CDR1 GTSNPN and CDR2 SVGIG (reference sequence). The CDR3 extends over 11 amino acids. V lost 5 bases and J lost 2, with 6 bases in between. CDR3 sequence: CAWDRNTEAFF. In DNA, the CDR3 is TGTGCCTGGGACAGAAACACTGAAGCTTTCTTT. The whole variable domain, remainder taken from reference TRBV30 and TRBJ1-1, is SQTIHQWPATLVQPVGSPLSLECTVEGTSNPNLYWYRQAAGRGLQLLFYSVGIGQISSEVPQNLSASRPQDRQFILSSKKLLLSDSGFYLCAWDRNTEAFFGQGTRLTVV.

The genes are TRBV6-1 and TRBJ1-5, with D perhaps TRBD1 (5 bases). There are 15 residues in the CDR3. Germline V gene sequence: CDR1 MNHNS, CDR2 SASEGT. V lost 3 bases, J lost 4 bases, and 13 bases lay in between. The CDR3 spells CASSDFPGLNQPQHF. The CDR3 region has the DNA TGTGCCAGCAGTGATTTCCCGGGACTGAATCAGCCCCAGCATTTT.

CDR3 residues: CASSQGLVEQFF. CDR3 bases: TGCGCCAGCAGCCAAGGACTAGTCGAGCAGTTCTTC. V and J are TRBV5-1 and TRBJ2-1; 7 nucleotides match TRBD2. This CDR3 has 12 residues. The junction had 5 bases not matched to a gene; V was cut back by 4 bases and J by 10 bases. Germline assignment: CDR1 SGHRS and CDR2 YFSETQ. Looking up the rest from reference TRBV5-1 and TRBJ2-1 gives the full variable domain: KAGVTQTPRYLIKTRGQQVTLSCSPISGHRSVSWYQQTPGQGLQFLFEYFSETQRNKGNFPGRFSGRQFSNSRSEMNVSTLELGDSALYLCASSQGLVEQFFGPGTRLTVL.

In nucleotides, the CDR3 is TGCAGTGCTAGTATAGCGGGAGCCGATACGCAGTATTTT. Protein: CSASIAGADTQYF. The genes are TRBV20-1 and TRBJ2-3; 9 positions match TRBD2. The CDR3 runs 13 residues. V lost 3 bases, J lost 6 bases, and 4 bases stayed unmatched. Germline CDR1 reads DFQATT; CDR2 reads SNEGSKA (reference sequence).

The rearrangement uses TRBV7-3 and TRBJ2-6, with 9 bases identical to TRBD2. Germline V CDR1 and CDR2: SGHTA, FQGTGA. The CDR3 contains 17 residues. J was trimmed by 2 bases and V by 1 base; bases with no gene match: 3. The chain's CDR3 is CASSLNAGGAGANVLTF. CDR3 bases: TGTGCCAGCAGCTTAAACGCGGGAGGGGCTGGGGCCAACGTCCTGACTTTC.

V and J are TRBV11-2 and TRBJ1-1, with D perhaps matching TRBD1 (6 bases). This CDR3 comprises 16 residues. Germline V gives CDR1 SGHAT, CDR2 FQNNGV. The V end lost 4 bases, the J end lost 4 bases, and 19 bases lay between the germline ends. The CDR3 coding sequence is TGTGCCAGCAGCTGGTGGGCAGGGGCTTCGAGCACTGAAGCTTTCTTT. It is translated as CASSWWAGASSTEAFF.